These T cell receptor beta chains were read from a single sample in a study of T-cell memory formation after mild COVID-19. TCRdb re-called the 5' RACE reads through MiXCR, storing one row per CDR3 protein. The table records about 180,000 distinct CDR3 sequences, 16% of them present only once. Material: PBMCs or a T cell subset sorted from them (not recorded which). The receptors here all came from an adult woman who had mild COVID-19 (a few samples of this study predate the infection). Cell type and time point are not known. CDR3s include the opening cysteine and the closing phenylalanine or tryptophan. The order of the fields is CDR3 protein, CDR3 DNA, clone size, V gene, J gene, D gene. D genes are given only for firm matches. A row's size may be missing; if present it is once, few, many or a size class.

CDR3: CASSFSHGADTQYF
DNA: TGTGCCAGCAGCTTTTCCCATGGGGCAGATACGCAGTATTTT
size: few
V: TRBV7-2
J: TRBJ2-3
D: -

CDR3: CASRAGTGAAYEQYF
DNA: TGTGCCAGCAGGGCCGGGACAGGGGCTGCCTACGAGCAGTACTTC
size: -
V: TRBV2
J: TRBJ2-7
D: TRBD1

CDR3: CASSQDLAGFQETQYF
DNA: TGTGCCAGCAGCCAAGACCTAGCGGGGTTCCAAGAGACCCAGTACTTC
size: few
V: TRBV4-2
J: TRBJ2-5
D: TRBD2

CDR3: CASSGKGLAGRGEQFF
DNA: TGTGCCAGCAGCGGCAAAGGACTAGCGGGAAGGGGTGAGCAGTTCTTC
size: few
V: TRBV7-2
J: TRBJ2-1
D: TRBD2

CDR3: CASSLGGARDYEQYF
DNA: TGCGCCAGCAGCTTGGGAGGGGCGCGGGACTACGAGCAGTACTTC
size: -
V: TRBV5-1
J: TRBJ2-7
D: -

CDR3: CASSRYGYTF
DNA: TGTGCCAGCAGCCGATATGGCTACACCTTC
size: -
V: TRBV12-3/TRBV12-4
J: TRBJ1-2
D: -

CDR3: CASGFLRERPTSTDTQYF
DNA: TGTGCTAGTGGTTTCCTACGGGAGCGGCCAACCTCCACAGATACGCAGTATTTT
size: -
V: TRBV12-5
J: TRBJ2-3
D: -

CDR3: CASRPTGAQNTEAFF
DNA: TGCGCCAGCAGGCCGACAGGGGCCCAAAACACTGAAGCTTTCTTT
size: -
V: TRBV5-1
J: TRBJ1-1
D: TRBD1

CDR3: CSASRVIADTDTQYF
DNA: TGCAGTGCCTCAAGAGTAATAGCGGACACAGATACGCAGTATTTT
size: -
V: TRBV20-1
J: TRBJ2-3
D: -

CDR3: CASSRPGQGKTNTGELFF
DNA: TGTGCCAGCAGCAGGCCGGGACAGGGTAAAACGAACACCGGGGAGCTGTTTTTT
size: few
V: TRBV7-6
J: TRBJ2-2
D: TRBD1

CDR3: CASSSRGGKETQYF
DNA: TGTGCCAGCAGCTCGAGGGGGGGAAAAGAGACCCAGTACTTC
size: -
V: TRBV7-2
J: TRBJ2-5
D: -

CDR3: CASSPGEGVLYGYTF
DNA: TGTGCCAGCAGCCCAGGGGAAGGGGTCCTCTATGGCTACACCTTC
size: few
V: TRBV14
J: TRBJ1-2
D: -

CDR3: CASSQLGGTDTQYF
DNA: TGTGCCAGCAGCCAACTCGGGGGCACAGATACGCAGTATTTT
size: -
V: TRBV3-1
J: TRBJ2-3
D: -